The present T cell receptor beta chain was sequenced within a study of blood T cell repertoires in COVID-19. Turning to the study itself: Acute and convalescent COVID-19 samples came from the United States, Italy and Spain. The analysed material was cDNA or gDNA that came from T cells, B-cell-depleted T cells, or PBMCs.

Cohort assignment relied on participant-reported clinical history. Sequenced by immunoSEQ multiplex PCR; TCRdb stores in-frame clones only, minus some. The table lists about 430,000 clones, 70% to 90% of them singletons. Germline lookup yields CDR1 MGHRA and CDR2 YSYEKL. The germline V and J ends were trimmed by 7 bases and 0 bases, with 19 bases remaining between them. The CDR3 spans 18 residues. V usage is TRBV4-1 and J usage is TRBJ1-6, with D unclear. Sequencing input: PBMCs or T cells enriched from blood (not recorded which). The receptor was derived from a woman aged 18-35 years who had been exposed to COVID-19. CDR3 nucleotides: TGCGCCAGCACCCCCGAGGCGCGAATGAGCTCCTATAATTCACCCCTCCACTTT. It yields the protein CASTPEARMSSYNSPLHF.